Following are 14 T cell receptor beta chains from one sample sequenced in a study of naive CD8 T cells in extremely preterm neonates. The data were produced by immunoSEQ multiplex PCR, yet TCRdb's version contains in-frame clones alone and is incomplete. The table shows around 4,600 clones, with 95% to 98% occurring only once. The sample comprised naive CD8+ T cells from blood. All receptors derive from a human donor in good health.

This clone has a single count. J is TRBJ1-1 and V is TRBV7-9; 10 positions match TRBD1. The length of the CDR3 is 14 residues. Germline assignment: CDR1 SEHNR and CDR2 FQNEAQ (reference sequence). The junction had 5 bases not matched to a gene; V was cut back by 5 bases and J by 5 bases. CDR3 coding DNA: TGTGCCAGCAGCCCCAAGGGACAGGGGACTGAAGCTTTCTTT. Its translation is CASSPKGQGTEAFF.

The chain is built from TRBV4-3 and TRBJ2-1; D is possibly TRBD2 (5 bases). Trimming removed 6 bases from V and 9 bases from J, with 18 bases in between. This CDR3 is built from 14 residues. Germline lookup yields CDR1 LGHNA and CDR2 YSLEER. CDR3 in DNA: TGCGCCAGCAGGGAGCGGACCGGCCGGGGTGAGCAGTTCTTC. Its translation: CASRERTGRGEQFF.

The CDR3 reads CAIDRGENTEAFF. The CDR3 coding sequence is TGTGCCATTGACAGGGGAGAGAACACTGAAGCTTTCTTT. This chain uses TRBV10-3 with TRBJ1-1; 8 bases agree with TRBD1. The CDR3 covers 13 residues. Trimming cost V 9 bases and J 1 base; bases outside gene matches: 4. Germline CDR1 reads ENHRY; CDR2 reads SYGVKD.

J is TRBJ2-1 and V is TRBV6-5; 10 nucleotides match TRBD2. With V trimmed by 2 bases and J by 3 bases, 1 base remained unmatched. The CDR3 length is 15 residues. CDR1 and CDR2 from the germline V gene are MNHEY and SVGAGI. The CDR3 DNA is TGTGCCAGCAGTTACGGACTAGCGGACTACAATGAGCAGTTCTTC. Translated: CASSYGLADYNEQFF.

This chain links TRBV25-1 with TRBJ2-1; D gene ambiguous. The germline gives CDR1 MGHDK, CDR2 SYGVNS. CDR3 length equals 14 residues. V lost 1 base to trimming and J lost 7 bases, with 11 bases between them. The DNA for the CDR3 is TGTGCCAGCAGTGAATCTGAGCACCTAAATGAGCAGTTCTTC. The encoded protein is CASSESEHLNEQFF.

The chain is built from TRBV19 and TRBJ1-2; D unresolved. V shed 8 bases and J shed 4 bases, with 17 bases lying between them. The CDR3 loop spans 14 amino acids. CDR1 LNHDA and CDR2 SQIVND come from the germline V gene (reference sequence). The CDR3 here is CASRESVSRYGYTF. As DNA, the CDR3 is TGTGCCAGTCGGGAGTCCGTCAGCCGCTATGGCTACACCTTC.

The V call is TRBV6-1, the J call TRBJ2-7; D gene uncertain. Trimming removed 2 bases at V and 3 bases at J, with 5 bases between. The CDR3 length is 12 residues. Germline V gives CDR1 MNHNS, CDR2 SASEGT. The CDR3 DNA is TGTGCCAGCAGTGAAAGTAGCTACGAGCAGTACTTC. Residues: CASSESSYEQYF.

This chain links TRBV7-6 with TRBJ2-6; 9 positions agree with TRBD1. The junction had 8 bases not matched to a gene; V was cut back by 2 bases and J by 0 bases. CDR1 is SGHVS, CDR2 FNYEAQ, per germline. The CDR3 consists of 19 residues. The chain's CDR3 is CASSLNKGTGPSGANVLTF. The CDR3 DNA is TGTGCCAGCAGCTTAAATAAGGGGACAGGGCCCTCTGGGGCCAACGTCCTGACTTTC.

The V gene is TRBV9, the J gene TRBJ2-2, with 7 positions matching TRBD2. Germline V CDR1 and CDR2: SGDLS, YYNGEE. CDR3 length: 16 amino acids. Unmatched junction bases numbered 5, after V lost 3 bases and J lost 0 bases. CDR3 residues: CASSGGGLSNTGELFF. DNA of the CDR3: TGTGCCAGCAGCGGCGGGGGACTATCGAACACCGGGGAGCTGTTTTTT.

This chain uses TRBV7-6 with TRBJ2-7; D remains ambiguous. V was cut by 2 bases and J by 5 bases, with 10 bases left in between. Looked up from germline, CDR1 is SGHVS and CDR2 is FNYEAQ. The CDR3 has 13 residues. CDR3 DNA sequence: TGTGCCAGCAGCTTATCTGCGGAGAACGAGCAGTACTTC. Translation gives CASSLSAENEQYF. Based on the CDR3 plus reference TRBV7-6 and TRBJ2-7, the full variable domain is GAGVSQSPRYKVTKRGQDVALRCDPISGHVSLYWYRQALGQGPEFLTYFNYEAQQDKSGLPNDRFSAERPEGSISTLTIQRTEQRDSAMYRCASSLSAENEQYFGPGTRLTVT.

Only one count was recorded for this clone. The chain employs TRBV2 and TRBJ2-1; 9 nucleotides line up with TRBD2. This CDR3 spans 15 amino acids. V dropped 10 bases and J dropped 4; count of bases not matched to a gene: 11. Germline V CDR1 and CDR2: SNHLY, FYNNEI. The CDR3 bases are TGTGCCAACCCAGTAGCGGGGGAAGATTACAATGAGCAGTTCTTC. Amino acids: CANPVAGEDYNEQFF.

The chain carries TRBV9 and TRBJ1-2; 9 nucleotides line up with TRBD1. The CDR3 spans 13 residues. CDR1 is SGDLS and CDR2 is YYNGEE in the germline V gene. V lost 0 bases to trimming and J lost 8 bases; unmatched junction nucleotides: 2. This chain's CDR3 is CASSVGTGEGYTF. The CDR3 DNA sequence: TGTGCCAGCAGCGTAGGGACAGGGGAGGGCTACACCTTC.

The chain links TRBV5-1 to TRBJ2-7; tentative D call: TRBD1 (5 bases). The CDR3 loop spans 14 amino acids. Germline CDR1 reads SGHRS; CDR2 reads YFSETQ. Trimming left V 5 bases short and J 6 bases short, with 18 bases between. CDR3 in DNA: TGCGCCAGCAGAGTGGCAGGGTCCCTCGGCGAGCAGTACTTC. Its translation: CASRVAGSLGEQYF. Full variable domain (rest looked up from reference TRBV5-1 and TRBJ2-7): KAGVTQTPRYLIKTRGQQVTLSCSPISGHRSVSWYQQTPGQGLQFLFEYFSETQRNKGNFPGRFSGRQFSNSRSEMNVSTLELGDSALYLCASRVAGSLGEQYFGPGTRLTVT.

The V call is TRBV27, the J call TRBJ2-1; 12 nucleotides match TRBD2. The length of the CDR3 is 16 residues. V lost 7 bases, J lost 5 bases, and 9 bases stayed unmatched. CDR1 MNHEY and CDR2 SMNVEV come from the germline V gene (reference sequence). CDR3 protein: CASIPSGTSGHNEQFF. As DNA, the CDR3 is TGTGCCAGCATTCCCTCAGGGACTAGCGGGCACAATGAGCAGTTCTTC.